This TCR beta chain was recovered during a study of Ad26.COV2.S vaccination and SARS-CoV-2 variants. Looking at the study overall: By the intramuscular route, Ad26.COV2.S was given once, or twice 56 days apart.

This table comes from immunoSEQ multiplex PCR, and its TCRdb copy is limited to in-frame clones, with some not included. The sample holds about 350,000 clones, 75% to 90% seen once. Overall study findings and caveats: Similar non-spike TCR breadth was observed in recipients of vaccine and of placebo.

Described treatment: around 19 received Ad26.COV2.S at low or high dose, single or two shots; roughly five received placebo; per-sample allocation not given. Collection of samples fell on day 63 after the first vaccine or placebo injection. In regard to this clone: What it recognizes is unknown.

Sequenced material: peripheral blood, taken in a trial of Ad26.COV2.S vaccine versus placebo. The source is a person aged 18-65 years who received the Ad26.COV2.S COVID-19 vaccine or a placebo.

The CDR3 DNA sequence: TGTGCCAGCAGTGACGCGGGTCAGCCCCAGCATTTT. Translated, it gives CASSDAGQPQHF. This rearrangement joins TRBV2 to TRBJ1-5; D gene ambiguous. The CDR3 contains 12 residues. Germline CDR1 and CDR2: SNHLY and FYNNEI. Trimming shortened V by 3 bases and J by 6 bases, and 6 bases separated the two germline ends. Full variable domain (missing parts from reference TRBV2 and TRBJ1-5): EPEVTQTPSHQVTQMGQEVILRCVPISNHLYFYWYRQILGQKVEFLVSFYNNEISEKSEIFDDQFSVERPDGSNFTLKIRSTKLEDSAMYFCASSDAGQPQHFGDGTRLSIL.